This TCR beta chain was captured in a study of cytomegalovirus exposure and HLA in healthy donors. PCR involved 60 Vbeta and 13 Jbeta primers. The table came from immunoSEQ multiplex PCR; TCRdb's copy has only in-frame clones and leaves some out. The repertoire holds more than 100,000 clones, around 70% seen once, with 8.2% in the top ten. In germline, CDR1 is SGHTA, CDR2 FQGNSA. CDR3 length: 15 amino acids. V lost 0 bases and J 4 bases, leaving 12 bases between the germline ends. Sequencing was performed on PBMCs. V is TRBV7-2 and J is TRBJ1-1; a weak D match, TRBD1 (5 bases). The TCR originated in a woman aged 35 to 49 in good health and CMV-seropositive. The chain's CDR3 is CASSLASVGGTEAFF. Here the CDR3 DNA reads TGTGCCAGCAGCTTAGCTTCGGTCGGGGGCACTGAAGCTTTCTTT.